This TCR beta chain was captured in a study of T cell responses to AZD1222 COVID-19 vaccine. Study-level findings and limits: Possibly, clonal diversity was underestimated; donors were largely white British and included more females. Spike-specific TCR breadth and depth grew following two AZD1222 doses. Spike-wide vaccine-associated CD4 TCRs dominated at 160-218 and 743-854.

Details on this clone: Its antigen is not known.

V lost 5 bases and J lost 1; bases outside the gene matches: 6. Germline assignment: CDR1 LNHDA and CDR2 SQIVND (reference sequence). This CDR3 region has 15 residues. The table came from immunoSEQ multiplex PCR; TCRdb's copy has only in-frame clones and leaves some out. The sample shows roughly 93,000 clones, approximately 89% of them seen only once. The chain carries TRBV19 and TRBJ2-7; 9 nucleotides agree with TRBD1. Sequencing used peripheral blood, obtained 28 days after the second AZD1222 dose. The receptor's source is an adult who received the AZD1222 COVID-19 vaccine. CDR3: CASSPSGTGSYEQYV. CDR3 nucleotide sequence: TGTGCCAGTAGTCCATCCGGGACAGGGTCCTACGAGCAGTACGTC.